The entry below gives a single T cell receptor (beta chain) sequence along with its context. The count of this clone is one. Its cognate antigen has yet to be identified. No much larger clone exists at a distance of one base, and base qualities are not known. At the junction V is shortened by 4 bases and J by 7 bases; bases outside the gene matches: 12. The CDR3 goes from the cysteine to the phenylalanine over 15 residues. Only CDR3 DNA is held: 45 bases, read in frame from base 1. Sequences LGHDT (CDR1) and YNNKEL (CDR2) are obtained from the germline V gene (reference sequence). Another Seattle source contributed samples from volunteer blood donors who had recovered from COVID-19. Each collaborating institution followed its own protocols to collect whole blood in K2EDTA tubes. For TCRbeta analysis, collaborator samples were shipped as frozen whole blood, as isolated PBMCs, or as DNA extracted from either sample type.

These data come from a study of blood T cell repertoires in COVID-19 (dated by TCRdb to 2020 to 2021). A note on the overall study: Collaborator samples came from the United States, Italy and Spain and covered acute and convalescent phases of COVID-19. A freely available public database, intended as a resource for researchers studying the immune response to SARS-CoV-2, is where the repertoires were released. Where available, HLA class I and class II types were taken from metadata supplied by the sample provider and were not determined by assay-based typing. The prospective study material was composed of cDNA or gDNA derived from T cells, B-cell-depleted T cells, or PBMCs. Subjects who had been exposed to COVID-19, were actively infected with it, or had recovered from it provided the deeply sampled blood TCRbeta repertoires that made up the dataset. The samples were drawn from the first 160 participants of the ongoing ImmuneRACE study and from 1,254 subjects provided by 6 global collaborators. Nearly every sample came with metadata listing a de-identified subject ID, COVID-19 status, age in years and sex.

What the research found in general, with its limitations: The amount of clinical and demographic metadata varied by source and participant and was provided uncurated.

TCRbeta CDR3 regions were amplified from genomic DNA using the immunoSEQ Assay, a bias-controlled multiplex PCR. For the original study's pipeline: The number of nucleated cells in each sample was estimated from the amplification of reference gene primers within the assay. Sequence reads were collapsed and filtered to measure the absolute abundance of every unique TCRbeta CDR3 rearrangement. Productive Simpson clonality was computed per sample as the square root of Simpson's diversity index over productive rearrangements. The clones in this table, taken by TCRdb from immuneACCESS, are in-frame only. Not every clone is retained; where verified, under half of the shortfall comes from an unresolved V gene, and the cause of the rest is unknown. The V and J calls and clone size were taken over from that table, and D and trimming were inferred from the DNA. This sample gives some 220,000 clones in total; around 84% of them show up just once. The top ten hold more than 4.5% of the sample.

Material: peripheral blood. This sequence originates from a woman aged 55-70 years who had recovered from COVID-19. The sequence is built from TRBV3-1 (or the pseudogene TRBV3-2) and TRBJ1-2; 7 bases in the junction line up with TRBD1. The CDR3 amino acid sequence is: CASSRYLPDRTGYTF. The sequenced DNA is TGTGCCAGCAGCCGTTACCTCCCGGACAGGACTGGCTACACCTTC.